A selection of T cell receptor beta chains follows, all from one sample in a study of cytomegalovirus exposure and HLA in healthy donors. Profiling relied on immunoSEQ multiplex PCR, and the TCRdb table lists in-frame clones only, not all of them. The repertoire holds 200,000 to 250,000 clones, with about 90% as singletons. Specimen: PBMCs. Receptor source: a woman younger than 30 in good health and CMV-seronegative. The CDR3 runs from the conserved cysteine through the conserved F or W. Each record gives: J gene, V gene, D gene, clone size, CDR3 protein, CDR3 DNA. The D gene is left open where the match is weak. A row's size may be missing; if present it is once, few, many or a size class.

J gene: TRBJ1-2; V gene: TRBV7-9; D gene: NA; clone size: NA; CDR3 protein: CASSLLTFFNYGYTF; CDR3 DNA: TGTGCCAGCAGCTTGCTGACATTCTTCAACTATGGCTACACCTTC
J gene: TRBJ2-7; V gene: TRBV7-6; D gene: NA; clone size: NA; CDR3 protein: CASSLAGGEQYF; CDR3 DNA: TGTGCCAGCAGCTTGGCAGGAGGGGAGCAGTACTTC
J gene: TRBJ1-1; V gene: TRBV7-6; D gene: NA; clone size: NA; CDR3 protein: CASSPRESYTEAFF; CDR3 DNA: TGTGCCAGCAGCCCCCGAGAGTCGTACACTGAAGCTTTCTTT
J gene: TRBJ2-2; V gene: TRBV7-9; D gene: NA; clone size: NA; CDR3 protein: CASSLAQGGAGELFF; CDR3 DNA: TGTGCCAGCAGCTTAGCACAGGGTGGGGCCGGGGAGCTGTTTTTT
J gene: TRBJ1-2; V gene: TRBV19; D gene: NA; clone size: once; CDR3 protein: CASSIDGPGNGYTF; CDR3 DNA: TGTGCCAGTAGTATAGATGGGCCCGGGAATGGCTACACCTTC
J gene: TRBJ2-2; V gene: TRBV6-5; D gene: TRBD2; clone size: once; CDR3 protein: CASGRELRDGELFF; CDR3 DNA: TGTGCCAGCGGGAGGGAGCTTAGGGACGGGGAGCTGTTTTTT
J gene: TRBJ1-5; V gene: TRBV6-1; D gene: NA; clone size: few; CDR3 protein: CASRHRVGGNQPQHF; CDR3 DNA: TGTGCCAGCAGACACAGGGTTGGAGGCAATCAGCCCCAGCATTTT
J gene: TRBJ1-5; V gene: TRBV7-9; D gene: TRBD1; clone size: NA; CDR3 protein: CASSTTGSQPQHF; CDR3 DNA: TGTGCCAGCAGCACGACAGGGTCTCAGCCCCAGCATTTT
J gene: TRBJ2-7; V gene: TRBV28; D gene: TRBD2; clone size: NA; CDR3 protein: CASNTSGRSGYEQYF; CDR3 DNA: TGTGCCAGCAACACTAGCGGGAGGTCGGGCTACGAGCAGTACTTC
J gene: TRBJ2-3; V gene: TRBV6-4; D gene: TRBD2; clone size: NA; CDR3 protein: CASSDTSSGTADTQYF; CDR3 DNA: TGTGCCAGCAGTGATACTTCTAGCGGGACGGCAGATACGCAGTATTTT
J gene: TRBJ1-2; V gene: TRBV30; D gene: NA; clone size: NA; CDR3 protein: CAWSVQGVNYGYTF; CDR3 DNA: TGTGCCTGGAGTGTTCAAGGAGTTAACTATGGCTACACCTTC
J gene: TRBJ2-7; V gene: TRBV5-6; D gene: NA; clone size: once; CDR3 protein: CASSPHGGISSYEQYF; CDR3 DNA: TGTGCCAGCAGCCCGCACGGCGGAATAAGCTCCTACGAGCAGTACTTC
J gene: TRBJ2-7; V gene: TRBV4-1; D gene: TRBD2; clone size: NA; CDR3 protein: CASSQGGLGAREQYF; CDR3 DNA: TGCGCCAGCAGCCAAGGGGGACTAGGGGCTCGTGAGCAGTACTTC
J gene: TRBJ1-1; V gene: TRBV5-6; D gene: TRBD1; clone size: NA; CDR3 protein: CASSPPVGTDLDVKAFF; CDR3 DNA: TGTGCCAGCAGCCCCCCAGTGGGGACAGATTTAGATGTGAAAGCTTTCTTT
J gene: TRBJ2-3; V gene: TRBV11-2; D gene: NA; clone size: once; CDR3 protein: CASSVERIPDTQYF; CDR3 DNA: TGTGCCAGCAGCGTAGAGAGGATCCCAGATACGCAGTATTTT
J gene: TRBJ1-1; V gene: TRBV19; D gene: NA; clone size: NA; CDR3 protein: CASSMGLQEAFF; CDR3 DNA: TGTGCCAGTAGTATGGGACTCCAGGAAGCTTTCTTT
J gene: TRBJ1-5; V gene: TRBV10-3; D gene: NA; clone size: NA; CDR3 protein: CAISERVDQPQHF; CDR3 DNA: TGTGCCATCAGTGAGCGGGTCGATCAGCCCCAGCATTTT
J gene: TRBJ1-2; V gene: TRBV6-5; D gene: NA; clone size: once; CDR3 protein: CASSYGGANYGYTF; CDR3 DNA: TGTGCCAGCAGTTACGGGGGCGCAAACTATGGCTACACCTTC
J gene: TRBJ1-5; V gene: TRBV30; D gene: NA; clone size: once; CDR3 protein: CAWSMEYSNQPQHF; CDR3 DNA: TGTGCCTGGAGTATGGAGTATAGCAATCAGCCCCAGCATTTT
J gene: TRBJ1-2; V gene: TRBV5-4; D gene: TRBD1; clone size: NA; CDR3 protein: CASRETGGRGYTF; CDR3 DNA: TGTGCCAGCAGAGAAACAGGGGGTCGTGGCTACACCTTC
J gene: TRBJ1-2; V gene: TRBV29-1; D gene: NA; clone size: many; CDR3 protein: CSVVIGAVYTF; CDR3 DNA: TGCAGCGTTGTAATCGGAGCGGTCTACACCTTC
J gene: TRBJ1-5; V gene: TRBV6-6; D gene: NA; clone size: NA; CDR3 protein: CASSPDRPISNQPQHF; CDR3 DNA: TGTGCCAGCAGCCCCGACAGACCGATTAGCAATCAGCCCCAGCATTTT
J gene: TRBJ2-7; V gene: TRBV19; D gene: NA; clone size: NA; CDR3 protein: CASRGAVSSYEQYF; CDR3 DNA: TGTGCCAGTAGAGGGGCCGTAAGCTCCTACGAGCAGTACTTC
J gene: TRBJ2-1; V gene: TRBV7-9; D gene: NA; clone size: NA; CDR3 protein: CASSSGWVYNEQFF; CDR3 DNA: TGTGCCAGCAGCTCGGGTTGGGTCTACAATGAGCAGTTCTTC
J gene: TRBJ1-2; V gene: TRBV30; D gene: NA; clone size: NA; CDR3 protein: CAWRAQVNYGYTF; CDR3 DNA: TGTGCCTGGAGGGCTCAGGTTAACTATGGCTACACCTTC